The clone carrying this T cell receptor (beta chain) showed up just once. The entry originates in a study of blood T cell repertoires in COVID-19. Turning to the study itself: Acute-phase and convalescent COVID-19 samples originated in the United States, Italy and Spain. T cells, B-cell-depleted T cells, or PBMCs supplied cDNA or gDNA.

Original analysis: Reference gene primer amplification in the assay estimated nucleated cell counts. This table comes from immunoSEQ multiplex PCR, and its TCRdb copy is limited to in-frame clones, with some not included. V and J calls and clone size are given by that table; D and trimming were obtained from the DNA. The data contain about 100,000 clones, 85% to 90% of them singletons. The CDR3 length is 13 residues. Trimming removed 5 bases at V and 2 bases at J, with 9 bases between. In germline, CDR1 is MNHEY, CDR2 SVGEGT. The chain recombines TRBV6-2 or TRBV6-3 with TRBJ1-2, with no clear D. The clonotype originates from a human donor in a cohort sampled during active COVID-19. The sequencing input was peripheral blood. CDR3 DNA: TGTGCCAGCAGTCAGGCGGGGAACTATGGCTACACCTTC. Protein: CASSQAGNYGYTF.